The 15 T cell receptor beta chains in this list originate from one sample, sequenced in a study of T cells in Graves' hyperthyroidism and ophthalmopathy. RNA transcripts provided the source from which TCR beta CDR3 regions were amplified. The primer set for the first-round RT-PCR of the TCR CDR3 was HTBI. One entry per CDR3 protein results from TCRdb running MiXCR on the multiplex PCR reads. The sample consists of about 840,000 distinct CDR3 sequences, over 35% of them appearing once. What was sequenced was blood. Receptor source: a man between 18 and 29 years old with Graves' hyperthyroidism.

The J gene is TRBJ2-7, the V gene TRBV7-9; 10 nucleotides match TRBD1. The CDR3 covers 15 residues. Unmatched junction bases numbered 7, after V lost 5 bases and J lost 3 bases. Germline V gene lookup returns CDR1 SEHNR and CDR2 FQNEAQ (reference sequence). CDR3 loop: CASSRGTGEGYEQYF. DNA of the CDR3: TGTGCCAGCAGCCGAGGGACAGGGGAGGGCTACGAGCAGTACTTC.

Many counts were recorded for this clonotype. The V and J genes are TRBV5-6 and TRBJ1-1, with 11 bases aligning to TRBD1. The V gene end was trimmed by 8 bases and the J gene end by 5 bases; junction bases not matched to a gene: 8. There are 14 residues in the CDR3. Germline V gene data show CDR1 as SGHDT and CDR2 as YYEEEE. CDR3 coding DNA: TGTGCCAGTAGTGCCGGACAGGGGGCGACTGAAGCTTTCTTT. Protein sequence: CASSAGQGATEAFF.

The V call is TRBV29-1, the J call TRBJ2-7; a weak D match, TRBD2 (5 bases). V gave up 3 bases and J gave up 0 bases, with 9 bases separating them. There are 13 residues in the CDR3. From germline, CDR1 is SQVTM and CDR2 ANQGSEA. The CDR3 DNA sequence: TGCAGCGTTGAGGGAGTCGACTCCTACGAGCAGTACTTC. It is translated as CSVEGVDSYEQYF.

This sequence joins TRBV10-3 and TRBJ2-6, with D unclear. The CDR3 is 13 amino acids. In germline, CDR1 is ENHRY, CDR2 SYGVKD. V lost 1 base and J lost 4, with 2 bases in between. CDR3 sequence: CAISELGANVLTF. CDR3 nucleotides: TGTGCCATCAGTGAGTTGGGGGCCAACGTCCTGACTTTC.

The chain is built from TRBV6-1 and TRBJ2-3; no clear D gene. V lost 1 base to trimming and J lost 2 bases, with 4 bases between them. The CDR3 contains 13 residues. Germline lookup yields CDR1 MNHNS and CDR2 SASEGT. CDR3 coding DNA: TGTGCCAGCAGTGAAGGGACCACAGATACGCAGTATTTT. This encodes CASSEGTTDTQYF.

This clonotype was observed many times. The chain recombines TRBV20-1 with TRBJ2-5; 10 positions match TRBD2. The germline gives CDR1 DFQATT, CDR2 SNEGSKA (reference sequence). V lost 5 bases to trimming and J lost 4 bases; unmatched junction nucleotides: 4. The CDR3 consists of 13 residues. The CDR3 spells CSARWTSGETQYF. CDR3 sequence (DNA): TGCAGTGCTCGTTGGACTAGCGGAGAGACCCAGTACTTC.

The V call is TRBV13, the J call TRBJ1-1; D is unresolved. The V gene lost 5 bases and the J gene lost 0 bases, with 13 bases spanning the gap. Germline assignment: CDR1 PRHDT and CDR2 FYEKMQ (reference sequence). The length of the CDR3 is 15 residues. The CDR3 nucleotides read TGTGCCAGCAGCACCGCACGGGCCATGAACACTGAAGCTTTCTTT. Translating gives CASSTARAMNTEAFF.

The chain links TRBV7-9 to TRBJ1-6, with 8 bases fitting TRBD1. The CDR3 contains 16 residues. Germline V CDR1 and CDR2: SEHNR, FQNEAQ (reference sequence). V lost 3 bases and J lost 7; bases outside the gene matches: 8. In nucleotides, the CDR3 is TGTGCCAGCAGCTTGTTGGACAGGGAGGACAATTCACCCCTCCACTTT. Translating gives CASSLLDREDNSPLHF.

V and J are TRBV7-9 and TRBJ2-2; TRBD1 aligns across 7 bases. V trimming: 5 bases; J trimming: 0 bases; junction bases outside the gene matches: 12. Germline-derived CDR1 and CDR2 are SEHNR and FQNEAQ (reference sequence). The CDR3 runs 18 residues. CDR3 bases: TGTGCCAGCAGCCTAGGAGGATGGACAGGAACGAACACCGGGGAGCTGTTTTTT. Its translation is CASSLGGWTGTNTGELFF.

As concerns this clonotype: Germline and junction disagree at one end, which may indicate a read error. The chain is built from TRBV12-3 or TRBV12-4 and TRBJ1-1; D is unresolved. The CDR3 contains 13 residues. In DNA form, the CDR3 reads TGTGCCAGCAGTTTGAAGGGAGGCACTGAAGCTATCTTT. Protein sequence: CASSLKGGTEAIF.

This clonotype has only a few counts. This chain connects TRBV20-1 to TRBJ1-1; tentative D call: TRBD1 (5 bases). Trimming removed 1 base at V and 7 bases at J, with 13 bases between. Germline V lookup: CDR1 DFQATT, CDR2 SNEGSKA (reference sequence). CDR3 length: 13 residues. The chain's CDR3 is CSARVGGGIEAFF. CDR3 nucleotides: TGCAGTGCTAGAGTGGGGGGTGGCATTGAAGCTTTCTTT.

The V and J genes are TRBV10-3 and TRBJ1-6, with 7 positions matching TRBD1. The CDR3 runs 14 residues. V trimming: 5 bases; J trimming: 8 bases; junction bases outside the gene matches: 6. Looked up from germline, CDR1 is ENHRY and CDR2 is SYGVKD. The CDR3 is CAISSRQGHSPLHF. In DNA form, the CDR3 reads TGTGCCATCAGTTCAAGACAGGGTCATTCACCCCTCCACTTT.

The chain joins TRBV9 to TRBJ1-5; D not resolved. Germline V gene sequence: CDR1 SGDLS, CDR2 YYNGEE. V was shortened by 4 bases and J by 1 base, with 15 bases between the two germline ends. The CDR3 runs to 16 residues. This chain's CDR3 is CASSLKGGWSNQPQHF. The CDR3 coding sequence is TGTGCCAGCAGCTTGAAGGGAGGATGGAGCAATCAGCCCCAGCATTTT.

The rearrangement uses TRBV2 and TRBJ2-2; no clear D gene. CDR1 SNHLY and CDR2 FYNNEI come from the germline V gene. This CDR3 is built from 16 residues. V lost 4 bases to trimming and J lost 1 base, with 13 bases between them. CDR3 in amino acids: CASSVIGWENTGELFF. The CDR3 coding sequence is TGTGCCAGCAGTGTAATTGGGTGGGAGAACACCGGGGAGCTGTTTTTT.

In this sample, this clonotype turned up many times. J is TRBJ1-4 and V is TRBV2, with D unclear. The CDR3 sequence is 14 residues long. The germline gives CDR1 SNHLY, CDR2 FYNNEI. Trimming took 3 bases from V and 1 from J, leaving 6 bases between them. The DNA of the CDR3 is TGTGCCAGCAGTGATAGTGGAACTAATGAAAAACTGTTTTTT. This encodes CASSDSGTNEKLFF.